This TCR beta chain was recovered during a study of shared clonotypes between healthy human individuals. Study-wide findings and caveats: Unshared clonotypes carried lower generation probabilities than those common to all four donors. Expectations were that clonotype sharing among donors would be affected by sequencing depth.

CD45RO-negative, CCR7-selected cells formed the naive CD8 fraction, which excluded terminally differentiated effector memory CD45RA+ cells. Recent acute infections and vaccinations were absent in the healthy HIV-negative adult donors. As for this clone: Antigen unknown.

Trimming left V 0 bases short and J 1 base short, with 9 bases between. The CDR3 consists of 16 residues. Germline CDR1 is SGHAT and CDR2 is FQNNGV. The protocol was immunoSEQ multiplex PCR, while the TCRdb copy is restricted to in-frame clones and leaves out a portion. The sample holds about 1.9 million clones, around 93% seen once. The V call is TRBV11-2, the J call TRBJ2-2; no reliable D call. The specimen sequenced was naive CD8+ T cells from PBMCs. This sequence was found in a man younger than 35 in good health. Some clones in this sample may be carry-over from other donors' samples. Here the CDR3 reads CASSLDGWKNTGELFF. The CDR3 DNA reads as TGTGCCAGCAGCTTAGATGGGTGGAAGAACACCGGGGAGCTGTTTTTT.